A single sample gave rise to the 18 T cell receptor beta chains below, sequenced in a study of T cell responses to AZD1222 COVID-19 vaccine. Clones were sequenced by immunoSEQ multiplex PCR, and TCRdb holds only the in-frame ones, with some missing. Among over 200,000 clones listed, less than 95% were seen once. The sample consisted of peripheral blood, taken 28 days after the second dose of the MenACWY control vaccine. These receptors all come from an adult who received the MenACWY meningococcal vaccine as a control.

The V call is TRBV3-1 (or the pseudogene TRBV3-2), the J call TRBJ2-1; 13 bases line up with TRBD2. The CDR3 runs 15 residues. Germline V gene data show CDR1 as LGHDT and CDR2 as YNNKEL (reference sequence). With V trimmed by 6 bases and J by 10 bases, 9 bases remained unmatched. CDR3 amino acids: CASSRLAGGPREQFF. Written as DNA, the CDR3 is TGTGCCAGCAGTCGACTAGCGGGGGGCCCGAGGGAGCAGTTCTTC.

There are a few counts of this clone. The CDR3 region has the DNA TGTGCCACCAGCGCACTTCCGGGACTAGAAGGTGTGTGGCAGTACTTC. Its protein is CATSALPGLEGVWQYF. The chain joins TRBV15 to TRBJ2-7; 8 bases match TRBD2. This CDR3 spans 16 amino acids. The V segment lost 5 bases and the J segment 9 bases; nucleotides outside the gene matches: 18. The germline CDR1 and CDR2 sequences are LNHNV and YYDKDF (reference sequence).

CDR3 protein: CASSGTGSSYEQYF. The CDR3 DNA follows: TGTGCCAGCAGTGGGACAGGGAGCTCCTACGAGCAGTACTTC. The chain has TRBV27 and TRBJ2-7; TRBD1 agrees at 9 bases. The CDR3 length is 14 residues. The J segment lost 0 bases and the V segment lost 5 bases, leaving 2 bases of the junction unmatched. Germline CDR1 and CDR2: MNHEY and SMNVEV (reference sequence).

The V call is TRBV24-1, the J call TRBJ2-7; D might be TRBD2 (5 bases). The germline V gene has CDR1 KGHDR and CDR2 SFDVKD. The V gene lost 5 bases and the J gene lost 4 bases, with 14 bases spanning the gap. The CDR3 totals 14 residues. CDR3 in DNA: TGTGCCACCAGTGCGGGGTCGTTTGGGTACGAGCAGTACTTC. Its translation: CATSAGSFGYEQYF.

This clone was seen just once. The CDR3 is CASSLGHGTDTQYF. The DNA of the CDR3 is TGTGCCAGCAGCTTAGGTCACGGGACAGATACGCAGTATTTT. V gene TRBV11-2 combines with J gene TRBJ2-3; D gene unclear. The CDR3 contains 14 residues. Germline V gene lookup returns CDR1 SGHAT and CDR2 FQNNGV. Trimming removed 1 base from V and 3 bases from J, with 8 bases in between.

V is TRBV2 and J is TRBJ1-6; D may be TRBD1 (6 bases). The CDR3 is 15 residues long. Between the trimmed V and J ends, which lost 3 bases and 8 bases, there was a span of 14 bases. The germline V gene has CDR1 SNHLY and CDR2 FYNNEI. In nucleotides, the CDR3 is TGTGCCAGCAGTGACGGGACAACCGGCGATTCACCCCTCCACTTT. As protein: CASSDGTTGDSPLHF.

The chain combines TRBV10-3 with TRBJ2-5; D unresolved. Germline CDR1 is ENHRY and CDR2 is SYGVKD. V gave up 6 bases and J gave up 2 bases, with 10 bases separating them. This CDR3 region has 13 residues. This chain's CDR3 is CAIRDGRQETQYF. In DNA, the CDR3 is TGTGCCATCAGGGACGGGCGACAAGAGACCCAGTACTTC.

The chain has TRBV4-3 and TRBJ1-4, with unresolved D. CDR3 length equals 14 residues. V lost 2 bases and J 6 bases, leaving 10 bases between the germline ends. The V gene's germline CDR1 is LGHNA and CDR2 YSLEER. Here the CDR3 reads CASSQLRSDEKLFF. In nucleotides, the CDR3 is TGCGCCAGCAGCCAATTAAGGTCAGATGAAAAACTGTTTTTT.

The chain carries TRBV7-2 and TRBJ2-1; D is undetermined. CDR1 is SGHTA, CDR2 FQGNSA, per germline. Trimming removed 1 base at V and 0 bases at J, with 7 bases between. This CDR3 is built from 15 residues. The CDR3 DNA is TGTGCCAGCAGCTTAGAGACAAGCTCCTACAATGAGCAGTTCTTC. Translated, it gives CASSLETSSYNEQFF. The full variable domain, with the rest looked up from reference TRBV7-2 and TRBJ2-1, is GAGVSQSPSNKVTEKGKDVELRCDPISGHTALYWYRQSLGQGLEFLIYFQGNSAPDKSGLPSDRFSAERTGGSVSTLTIQRTQQEDSAVYLCASSLETSSYNEQFFGPGTRLTVL.

The CDR3 nucleotides read TGTGCCAGCTCACCACAAGGACAGGGCACGAACACCGGGGAGCTGTTTTTT. It is translated as CASSPQGQGTNTGELFF. The chain is built from TRBV18 and TRBJ2-2, with 8 bases matching TRBD1. Trimming took 1 base from V and 0 from J; bases not matched to a gene: 4. CDR3 length: 17 amino acids. CDR1 and CDR2 (germline): KGHSH, LQKENI. The whole variable domain, filled in from reference TRBV18 and TRBJ2-2, reads NAGVMQNPRHLVRRRGQEARLRCSPMKGHSHVYWYRQLPEEGLKFMVYLQKENIIDESGMPKERFSAEFPKEGPSILRIQQVVRGDSAAYFCASSPQGQGTNTGELFFGEGSRLTVL.

V is TRBV5-6 and J is TRBJ2-7; perhaps TRBD1 as D (6 bases). Germline V lookup: CDR1 SGHDT, CDR2 YYEEEE. V was cut by 4 bases and J by 1 base, with 15 bases left in between. The CDR3 is 15 residues long. As DNA, the CDR3 is TGTGCCAGCAGCCTCGTGGCAGGGGCGTCCTACGAGCAGTACTTC. This encodes CASSLVAGASYEQYF.

The chain joins TRBV5-6 to TRBJ2-7; a weak D match, TRBD2 (7 bases). Germline values: CDR1 SGHDT, CDR2 YYEEEE. The CDR3 spans 13 residues. Trimming shortened V by 7 bases and J by 3 bases, and 14 bases separated the two germline ends. The CDR3 sequence: CASCLRGLYEQYF. The CDR3 nucleotides are TGTGCCAGCTGTTTGCGGGGGCTCTACGAGCAGTACTTC.

This chain uses TRBV28 with TRBJ1-2, with D possibly TRBD1 on 6 matching bases. Germline V lookup: CDR1 MDHEN, CDR2 SYDVKM. CDR3 length: 12 residues. V was pared by 5 bases and J by 7 bases, with 11 bases between. The CDR3: CASSRSGAGYTF. CDR3 DNA: TGTGCCAGCAGTCGATCAGGGGCTGGCTACACCTTC.

This rearrangement joins TRBV28 to TRBJ1-4; 8 bases align to TRBD1. J lost 7 bases, V lost 2 bases, and 3 bases had no gene match. Germline V gene data show CDR1 as MDHEN and CDR2 as SYDVKM. The CDR3 has 14 residues. The CDR3 DNA reads as TGTGCCAGCAGTTTACAGGGGGCGGGTGAAAAACTGTTTTTT. This translates into CASSLQGAGEKLFF.

The V and J genes are TRBV5-4 and TRBJ1-4; 10 bases are shared with TRBD1. Unmatched junction bases numbered 5, after V lost 4 bases and J lost 8 bases. Germline V gives CDR1 SGHNT, CDR2 YYREEE (reference sequence). There are 14 residues in the CDR3. The CDR3 DNA follows: TGTGCCAGCAGCAGCAGGACAGGGGGGGAAAAACTGTTTTTT. It codes for CASSSRTGGEKLFF.

The chain is built from TRBV7-8 and TRBJ2-3, with 8 bases aligning to TRBD2. From germline, CDR1 is SGHVS and CDR2 FQNEAQ. Trimming at V came to 1 base and at J to 2 bases, leaving 8 bases not matched to a gene. The CDR3 is 17 amino acids. The CDR3: CASSLEWAGGPTDTQYF. In nucleotides, the CDR3 is TGTGCCAGCAGCTTAGAATGGGCGGGGGGCCCCACAGATACGCAGTATTTT.

This chain joins TRBV14 and TRBJ1-1; possible D gene TRBD1, 6 bases. This CDR3 is 16 amino acids long. Germline loops: CDR1 SGHDN, CDR2 FVKESK. The V end lost 6 bases, the J end lost 3 bases, and 20 bases lay between the germline ends. DNA of the CDR3: TGTGCCAGCAGTCCCTGGCAGGCAGGGGTTTACACTGAAGCTTTCTTT. Its protein is CASSPWQAGVYTEAFF.

The chain couples TRBV4-1 to TRBJ2-7; D perhaps matches TRBD2 (6 bases). Germline CDR1 is MGHRA and CDR2 is YSYEKL. The CDR3 length is 11 residues. The V gene lost 1 base and the J gene lost 11 bases, with 9 bases spanning the gap. CDR3 loop: CASSQGREKYF. The CDR3 bases are TGCGCCAGCAGCCAAGGACGGGAGAAGTACTTC.